The TCR beta chain under discussion was sequenced for a study of CD8 T cells in Susac syndrome. RNA, at roughly 0.45 to 1 ug, was reverse transcribed with random hexamers. Multiplex immunoSEQ PCR targeted 54 Vbeta and 13 Jbeta TCR beta segments. In TCRdb, the immunoSEQ multiplex PCR reads were re-called with MiXCR into one record per CDR3 protein. The profile covers under 200,000 distinct CDR3 sequences, with 85% to 95% appearing a single time and around 0.1% taken by the ten largest. The CDR3 sequence is 15 residues long. The V and J ends lost 1 base and 6 bases respectively, with 16 bases between them. Germline V CDR1 and CDR2: SEHNR, FQNEAQ (reference sequence). General observations from the study: Only a relatively small number of individuals were included in the TCR sequencing and HLA analysis.

Of note for this clonotype: Its antigen is currently unknown.

V and J are TRBV7-9 and TRBJ2-7; no clear D gene. The receptor's source is a human donor in good health. The sequenced sample consisted of CD4+ T cells from PBMCs. The CDR3 sequence: CASSLEGILLREQYF. CDR3 nucleotides: TGTGCCAGCAGCTTAGAAGGCATACTACTACGCGAGCAGTACTTC.